This entry features one TCR beta chain sequence. The assay was immunoSEQ multiplex PCR, and TCRdb's table has in-frame clones only and misses some. The table records 100,000 to 150,000 clones, 80% to 95% of them present only once. The source of the sample is a study of control samples from healthy donors and cancer patients. CDR1 is SGDLS, CDR2 YYNGEE, per germline. Trimming pared 3 bases from V and 5 bases from J, leaving 10 bases between. The CDR3 is 13 residues long. Material for sequencing was blood. The clonotype originates from a woman aged 50 to 60 in good health. The J gene is TRBJ2-3, the V gene TRBV9; D is possibly TRBD2 (6 bases). The CDR3 is CASSAGDRDTQYF. DNA of the CDR3: TGTGCCAGCAGCGCGGGAGACAGAGATACGCAGTATTTT.